This TCR beta chain is from a study of coeliac disease. Libraries were prepared by immunoSEQ multiplex PCR; TCRdb keeps only in-frame clonotypes and omits some of them. The sample lists a few thousand clones, around 74% occurring once. J gave up 2 bases and V 0 bases, and 4 bases lay outside the gene matches. CDR1 and CDR2 from the germline V gene are SGHNT and YYREEE (reference sequence). The CDR3 is 16 amino acids. This TCR derives from a woman younger than 30 with active celiac disease. The source material was lamina propria lymphocytes from the gut. This sequence joins TRBV5-4 and TRBJ1-1, with TRBD1 matching 10 bases. The CDR3 protein is CASSLGQGAGNTEAFF. DNA for the CDR3: TGTGCCAGCAGCTTGGGACAGGGGGCTGGTAACACTGAAGCTTTCTTT.